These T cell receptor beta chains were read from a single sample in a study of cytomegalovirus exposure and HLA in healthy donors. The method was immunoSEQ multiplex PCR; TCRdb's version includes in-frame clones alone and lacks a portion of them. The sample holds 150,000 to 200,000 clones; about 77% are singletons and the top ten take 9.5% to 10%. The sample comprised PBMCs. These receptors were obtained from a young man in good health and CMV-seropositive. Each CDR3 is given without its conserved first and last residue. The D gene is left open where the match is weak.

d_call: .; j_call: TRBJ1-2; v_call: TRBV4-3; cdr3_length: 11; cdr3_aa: ASRAQGRNGYT
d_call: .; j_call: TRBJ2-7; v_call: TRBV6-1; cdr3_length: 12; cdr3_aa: ASSARGSDLEQY
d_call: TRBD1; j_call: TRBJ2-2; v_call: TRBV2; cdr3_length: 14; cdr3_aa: ASSEPTGVGTGELF
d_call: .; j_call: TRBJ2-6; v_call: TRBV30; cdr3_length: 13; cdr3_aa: AWTGLKAGANVLT
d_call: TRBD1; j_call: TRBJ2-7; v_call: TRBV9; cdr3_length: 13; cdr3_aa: ASSAGTGVPYEQY
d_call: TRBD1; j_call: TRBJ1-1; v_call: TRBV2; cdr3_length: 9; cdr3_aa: ASKEGAGAF
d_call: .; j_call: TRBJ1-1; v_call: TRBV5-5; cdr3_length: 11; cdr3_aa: ASSLAEVSEAF
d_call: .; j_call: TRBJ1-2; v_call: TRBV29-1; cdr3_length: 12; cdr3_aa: SVDLGGADYGYT
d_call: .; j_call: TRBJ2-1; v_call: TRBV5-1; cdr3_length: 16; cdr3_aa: ASSLASGGIASYNEQF
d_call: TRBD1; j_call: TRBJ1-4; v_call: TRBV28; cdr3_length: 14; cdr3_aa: ASSSPPGQGNEKLF